These 7 T cell receptor beta chains share one sample of origin, sequenced in a study of cytomegalovirus exposure and HLA in healthy donors (dated by TCRdb to about 2017). The library was made by the immunoSEQ multiplex PCR assay. For the multiplex PCR, a mixture combining 60 forward primers for TCR Vbeta segments and 13 reverse primers for TCR Jbeta segments was used. What TCRdb holds here is the immuneACCESS table cut down to in-frame rearrangements. Part of the clones is not present; checked against another copy, under half of the missing clones reflect an unresolved V gene, and the others are unexplained. This sample has roughly 80,000 clones in its table, and around 81% of those were observed once. The top ten constitute 1.5% to 2% of the sample. Sequencing was done on a sample of PBMCs. Receptors originate from a woman in her twenties or thirties in good health and CMV-seronegative.

V and J are TRBV30 and TRBJ2-5; D unclear. Germline V lookup: CDR1 GTSNPN, CDR2 SVGIG (reference sequence). The CDR3 totals 15 residues. V dropped 1 base and J dropped 2 bases, with 14 bases sitting between them. CDR3 in amino acids: CAWSEFGSNQETQYF. The CDR3 region has the DNA TGTGCCTGGAGTGAGTTCGGTAGTAATCAAGAGACCCAGTACTTC.

The V gene is TRBV6-4, the J gene TRBJ2-7; D may be TRBD1 (6 bases). Deletions cut 5 bases from V and 5 bases from J, with 16 bases between. From germline, CDR1 is MRHNA and CDR2 SNTAGT. The CDR3 consists of 14 residues. CDR3 sequence: CASSRNRETHEQYF. DNA for the CDR3: TGTGCCAGCAGTAGGAACAGGGAGACCCACGAGCAGTACTTC.

The chain recombines TRBV27 with TRBJ1-4; no clear D. CDR3 length: 12 residues. V lost 8 bases and J lost 5, with 9 bases in between. Germline values: CDR1 MNHEY, CDR2 SMNVEV (reference sequence). CDR3 region: CASGLVNEKLFF. In DNA form, the CDR3 reads TGTGCCAGCGGACTAGTAAATGAAAAACTGTTTTTT.

The rearrangement links TRBV5-6 to TRBJ2-1; a weak D match, TRBD1 (5 bases). The V and J ends lost 4 bases and 8 bases respectively, with 10 bases between them. Germline CDR1 SGHDT, CDR2 YYEEEE. There are 12 residues in the CDR3. CDR3 nucleotides: TGTGCCAGCAGCCTTGGGGCCCATGAGCAGTTCTTC. Its translation is CASSLGAHEQFF. The variable domain in full, completed from reference TRBV5-6 and TRBJ2-1, reads DAGVTQSPTHLIKTRGQQVTLRCSPKSGHDTVSWYQQALGQGPQFIFQYYEEEERQRGNFPDRFSGHQFPNYSSELNVNALLLGDSALYLCASSLGAHEQFFGPGTRLTVL.

The chain uses TRBV29-1 and TRBJ1-4, with D possibly TRBD1 on 5 matching bases. The CDR3 is 11 residues long. Trimming took 7 bases from V and 7 from J, leaving 10 bases between them. The germline V gene has CDR1 SQVTM and CDR2 ANQGSEA. CDR3 sequence: CSGRVGEKLFF. The CDR3 DNA reads TGCAGCGGCAGGGTGGGTGAAAAACTGTTTTTT.

A few counts support this clone. The J gene is TRBJ2-1, the V gene TRBV21-1; the D segment call TRBD1 is taken from the table without a DNA check. TRBV21-1 is annotated as a pseudogene. CDR3 size: 15 residues. CDR3 sequence (DNA): TGTGCCAGCAGCAAAGGGGCAGGGGGCTGGAATGAGCAGTTCTTC. It specifies CASSKGAGGWNEQFF.

The rearrangement uses TRBV27 and TRBJ2-4; D not resolved. Trimming took 0 bases from V and 0 from J, leaving 9 bases between them. The germline V gene has CDR1 MNHEY and CDR2 SMNVEV (reference sequence). The CDR3 is 16 amino acids. The CDR3 DNA follows: TGTGCCAGCAGTTTATCCCCGACACTAGCCAAAAACATTCAGTACTTC. This translates into CASSLSPTLAKNIQYF.